Below, 15 T cell receptor beta chains from the same sample are listed, as sequenced in a study of human T cells and chemical hapten exposure. Time point of the sample: patch test 1, 2 weeks after DPC sensitization. The treatment here: therapeutic diphenylcyclopropenone sensitization with weekly scalp DPC. MiXCR, applied by TCRdb to the RACE reads, yields one record per CDR3 protein. This sample carries tens of thousands of distinct CDR3 sequences, around 10% of them seen once, and the ten largest clones take around 1.3%. The starting material was whole blood, obtained in connection with sensitization to the hapten diphenylcyclopropenone (DPC). Every receptor here comes from a woman aged 45-60 years with alopecia areata. Some clones in this sample may be carry-over from other donors' samples.

The chain is built from TRBV12-3 or TRBV12-4 and TRBJ2-1; TRBD2 might be the D (6 bases). CDR3 size: 15 residues. V lost 7 bases and J 2 bases, leaving 15 bases between the germline ends. CDR3 nucleotide sequence: TGTGCCAGCACCCTGGGACTGGGAGCCTACAATGAGCAGTTCTTC. Its protein is CASTLGLGAYNEQFF.

With respect to this clonotype: This may be a read error: a much more frequent sequence differs by one nucleotide. The chain links TRBV20-1 to TRBJ2-7; no definite D call. Germline lookup yields CDR1 DFQATT and CDR2 SNEGSKA (reference sequence). The CDR3 is made up of 13 amino acids. The CDR3: CSARNAAKREQDF. CDR3 bases: TGCAGTGCTAGAAATGCGGCGAAACGCGAGCAGGACTTC.

This clonotype has more than one count but fewer than ten. The chain is built from TRBV18 and TRBJ1-4, with a possible D match to TRBD1 (5 bases). The CDR3 extends over 19 amino acids. Germline V gives CDR1 KGHSH, CDR2 LQKENI. The ends were cut back, 1 base at V and 0 bases at J, with 18 bases in the middle. The DNA for the CDR3 is TGTGCCAGCTCACCACTACAGGCGGAATGGAGGGCAACTAATGAAAAACTGTTTTTT. Its translation is CASSPLQAEWRATNEKLFF.

The table lists this clonotype with a few counts. The chain recombines TRBV3-1 with TRBJ2-3; 7 bases match TRBD2. CDR1 is LGHDT and CDR2 is YNNKEL in the germline V gene (reference sequence). This CDR3 is built from 14 residues. After removal of 7 bases from V and 3 bases from J, the junction contained 7 bases not matched to a gene. CDR3 amino acids: CASKGAGRTDTQYF. The DNA for the CDR3 is TGTGCCAGCAAGGGAGCGGGAAGGACAGATACGCAGTATTTT.

This clonotype was detected many times. This chain uses TRBV2 with TRBJ1-2; D might be TRBD1 (6 bases). The germline CDR1 and CDR2 sequences are SNHLY and FYNNEI. Trimming left V 0 bases short and J 8 bases short, with 16 bases between. CDR3 length: 15 amino acids. The CDR3 coding sequence is TGTGCCAGCAGTGAAGCCTTGACAGGCCCGGGGGGCTACACCTTC. This translates into CASSEALTGPGGYTF.

This chain uses TRBV7-8 with TRBJ1-1; D unclear. The CDR3 runs to 13 residues. V was pared by 3 bases and J by 5 bases, with 10 bases between. CDR1 is SGHVS, CDR2 FQNEAQ, per germline. CDR3 protein: CASSLVKLTEAFF. Here the CDR3 DNA reads TGTGCCAGCAGCTTGGTAAAGCTGACTGAAGCTTTCTTT.

This clonotype was counted only a few times. The chain joins TRBV5-5 to TRBJ2-1; 7 bases agree with TRBD1. This CDR3 region has 18 residues. The V gene end was trimmed by 3 bases and the J gene end by 0 bases; junction bases not matched to a gene: 12. Germline assignment: CDR1 SGHKS and CDR2 YYEKEE (reference sequence). The CDR3 loop reads CASSYRPGGGSSYNEQFF. The CDR3 DNA sequence: TGTGCCAGCAGCTATAGGCCAGGGGGTGGTAGCTCCTACAATGAGCAGTTCTTC. The full variable domain, its missing parts supplied by reference TRBV5-5 and TRBJ2-1, is DAGVTQSPTHLIKTRGQQVTLRCSPISGHKSVSWYQQVLGQGPQFIFQYYEKEERGRGNFPDRFSARQFPNYSSELNVNALLLGDSALYLCASSYRPGGGSSYNEQFFGPGTRLTVL.

This clonotype came up a few times. The chain has TRBV30 and TRBJ2-2, with 7 nucleotides matching TRBD2. With V trimmed by 2 bases and J by 4 bases, 7 bases remained unmatched. CDR3 size: 15 residues. Germline V gene lookup returns CDR1 GTSNPN and CDR2 SVGIG (reference sequence). The CDR3 protein is CAWSSGAGRTGELFF. As DNA, the CDR3 is TGTGCCTGGAGTTCGGGAGCGGGACGCACCGGGGAGCTGTTTTTT.

This clonotype was recorded a few times. The chain combines TRBV11-2 with TRBJ2-2, with 8 bases lining up with TRBD1. The ends lost 4 bases at V and 0 bases at J; junction bases unmatched: 4. Germline V gives CDR1 SGHAT, CDR2 FQNNGV. This CDR3 comprises 16 residues. For the CDR3, the DNA is TGTGCCAGCAGCTACGGACAGGGAGCGAACACCGGGGAGCTGTTTTTT. Translation: CASSYGQGANTGELFF.

This clonotype was seen at least ten times. The V call is TRBV13, the J call TRBJ2-1, with 10 bases matching TRBD2. V shed 7 bases and J 10 bases; nucleotides not matched to a gene: 13. Germline CDR1 and CDR2: PRHDT and FYEKMQ (reference sequence). CDR3 length: 15 amino acids. As DNA, the CDR3 is TGTGCCAGCATGGAAGCGGGAGGGCCCTATTTGGAGCAGTTCTTC. This sequence encodes CASMEAGGPYLEQFF.

The genes are TRBV12-5 and TRBJ2-3, with 10 bases identical to TRBD2. Germline V gives CDR1 LGHNT, CDR2 FRNRAP. Losses at the gene ends were 5 bases for V and 4 bases for J; bases not matched to a gene: 12. The CDR3 loop spans 17 amino acids. CDR3 protein: CASGPGGSGRAADTQYF. In DNA, the CDR3 is TGTGCTAGTGGTCCGGGAGGAAGCGGGAGGGCGGCAGATACGCAGTATTTT.

This clonotype was seen a handful of times. The chain has TRBV30 and TRBJ1-5; perhaps TRBD1 as D (6 bases). Germline CDR1 reads GTSNPN; CDR2 reads SVGIG (reference sequence). V lost 0 bases and J lost 1, with 16 bases in between. The CDR3 is 17 amino acids. CDR3 loop: CAWSVRGWGASNQPQHF. In DNA, the CDR3 is TGTGCCTGGAGTGTAAGAGGCTGGGGGGCGAGCAATCAGCCCCAGCATTTT.

The chain is built from TRBV27 and TRBJ2-2, with TRBD2 matching over 12 bases. CDR1 is MNHEY and CDR2 is SMNVEV in the germline V gene (reference sequence). The CDR3 covers 17 residues. The V and J ends lost 0 bases and 5 bases, in that order; junction bases with no gene match: 4. The DNA of the CDR3 is TGTGCCAGCAGTTTATCGGCACTAGCGGGAGGAACCGGGGAGCTGTTTTTT. Its translation: CASSLSALAGGTGELFF.

This clonotype has at least ten counts. The chain has TRBV11-2 and TRBJ1-1; D remains unclear. CDR3 size: 12 residues. CDR1 and CDR2 (germline): SGHAT, FQNNGV. V lost 7 bases and J lost 4, with 10 bases in between. CDR3 in DNA: TGTGCCAGCACCCGGGTGCGCACTGAAGCTTTCTTT. Amino acid sequence: CASTRVRTEAFF.

This clonotype was recorded a few times. This chain links TRBV12-3 or TRBV12-4 with TRBJ1-4, with D maybe TRBD1 (5 bases). Trimming cost V 7 bases and J 5 bases, with 17 bases left between them. The length of the CDR3 is 15 residues. CDR3: CASTGGGWRNEKLFF. The CDR3, as DNA: TGTGCCAGCACCGGGGGGGGATGGAGGAATGAAAAACTGTTTTTT.